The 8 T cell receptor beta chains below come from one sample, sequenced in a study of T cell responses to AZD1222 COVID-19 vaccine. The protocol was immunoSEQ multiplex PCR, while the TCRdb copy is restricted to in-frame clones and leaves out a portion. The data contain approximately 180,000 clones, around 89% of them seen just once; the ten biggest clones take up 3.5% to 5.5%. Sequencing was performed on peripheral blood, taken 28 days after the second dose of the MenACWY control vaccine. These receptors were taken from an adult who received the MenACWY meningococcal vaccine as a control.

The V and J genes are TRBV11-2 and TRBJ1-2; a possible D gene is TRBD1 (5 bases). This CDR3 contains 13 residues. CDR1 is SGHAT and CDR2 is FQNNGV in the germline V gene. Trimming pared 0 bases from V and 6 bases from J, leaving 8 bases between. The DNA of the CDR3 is TGTGCCAGCAGCTTAGATCGGGGCCATGGCTACACCTTC. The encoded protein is CASSLDRGHGYTF.

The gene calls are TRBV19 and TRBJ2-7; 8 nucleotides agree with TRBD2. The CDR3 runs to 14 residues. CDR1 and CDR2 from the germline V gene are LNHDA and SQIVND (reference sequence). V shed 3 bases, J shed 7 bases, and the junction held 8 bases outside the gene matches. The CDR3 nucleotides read TGTGCCAGTAGTATCAGCGGGGGCTCGTCGGAGCAGTACTTC. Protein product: CASSISGGSSEQYF.

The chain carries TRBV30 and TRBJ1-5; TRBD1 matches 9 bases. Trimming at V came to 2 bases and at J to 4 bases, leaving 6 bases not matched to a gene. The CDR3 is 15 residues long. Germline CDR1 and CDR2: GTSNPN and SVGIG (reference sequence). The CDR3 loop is CAWSLSGTGNQPQHF. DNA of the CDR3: TGTGCCTGGAGTCTCTCCGGGACAGGGAATCAGCCCCAGCATTTT.

CDR3 coding DNA: TGTGCCAGCACTGGGACTAGCGGGAAGGGGTACGAGCAGTACTTC. This gives the protein CASTGTSGKGYEQYF. The gene calls are TRBV6-5 and TRBJ2-7, with TRBD2 matching over 13 bases. This CDR3 comprises 15 residues. The germline CDR1 and CDR2 sequences are MNHEY and SVGAGI. Trimming cost V 7 bases and J 4 bases; bases outside gene matches: 7.

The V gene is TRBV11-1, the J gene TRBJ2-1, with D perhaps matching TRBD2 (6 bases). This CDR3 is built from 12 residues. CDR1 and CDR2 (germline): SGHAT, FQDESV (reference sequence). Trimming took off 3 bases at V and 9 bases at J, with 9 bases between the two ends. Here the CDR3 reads CASSLGGIEQFF. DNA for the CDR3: TGTGCCAGCAGCTTGGGCGGGATTGAGCAGTTCTTC.

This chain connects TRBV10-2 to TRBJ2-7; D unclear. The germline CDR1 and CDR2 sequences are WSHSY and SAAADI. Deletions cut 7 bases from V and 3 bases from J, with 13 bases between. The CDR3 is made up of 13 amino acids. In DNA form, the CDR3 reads TGCGCCAGCACAGGCGCGATAAACTACGAGCAGTACTTC. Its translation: CASTGAINYEQYF.

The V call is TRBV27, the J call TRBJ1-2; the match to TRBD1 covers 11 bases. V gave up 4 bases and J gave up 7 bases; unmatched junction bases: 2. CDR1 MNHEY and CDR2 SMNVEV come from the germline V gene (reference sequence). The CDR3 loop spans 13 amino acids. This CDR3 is CASSSDRGLGYTF. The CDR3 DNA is TGTGCCAGCAGTTCGGACAGGGGGCTTGGCTACACCTTC.

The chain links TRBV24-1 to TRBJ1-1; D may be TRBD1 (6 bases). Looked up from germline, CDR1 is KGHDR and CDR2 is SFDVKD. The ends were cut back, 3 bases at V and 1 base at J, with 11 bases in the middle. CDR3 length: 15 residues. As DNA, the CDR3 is TGTGCCACCAGTGATGCCGGGACACCGAACACTGAAGCTTTCTTT. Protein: CATSDAGTPNTEAFF.